What follows is one T cell receptor (beta chain) and its context. The antigen remains unidentified. The sample comes from a study of graft-versus-host responses after intestinal transplantation. Study-wide background: The whole recipient group had anti-thymocyte globulin induction followed by tacrolimus and steroids for two to three years. Study-wide points: Analysis identified GvH clones in recipient marrow, with some appearing first in ileum or blood.

Sequencing used immunoSEQ multiplex PCR; TCRdb keeps in-frame clones, though not all of them. The sample consists of 20,000 to 30,000 clones, 83% of them appearing once. CDR3 length equals 14 residues. Deletions cut 2 bases from V and 2 bases from J, with 9 bases between. Germline-derived CDR1 and CDR2 are MNHNS and SASEGT. The sequenced sample was PBMCs, obtained approximately 29 days after intestinal transplant. The chain is built from TRBV6-1 and TRBJ1-1, with D unresolved. The source of this sequence is a human patient who received an intestinal transplant, so some T cells may come from the graft donor. The CDR3 bases are TGTGCCAGCAGTGAACCGGACCGTAACACTGAAGCTTTCTTT. It encodes CASSEPDRNTEAFF.